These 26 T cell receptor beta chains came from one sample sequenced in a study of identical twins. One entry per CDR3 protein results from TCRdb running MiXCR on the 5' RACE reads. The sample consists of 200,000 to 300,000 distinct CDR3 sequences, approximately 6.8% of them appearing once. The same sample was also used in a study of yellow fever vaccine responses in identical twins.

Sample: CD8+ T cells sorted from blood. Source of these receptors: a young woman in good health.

CDR3 sequence: CASSELDTAYNSPLHF. As DNA, the CDR3 is TGTGCCAGCAGTGAATTGGATACGGCCTATAATTCACCCCTCCACTTT. The chain uses TRBV6-1 and TRBJ1-6; D is undetermined. The germline V gene has CDR1 MNHNS and CDR2 SASEGT. The CDR3 runs 16 residues. The V end lost 2 bases, the J end lost 2 bases, and 10 bases lay between the germline ends.

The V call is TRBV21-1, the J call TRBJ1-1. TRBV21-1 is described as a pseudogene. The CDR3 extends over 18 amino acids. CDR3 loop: CASSPHTQTDGRNTEAFF. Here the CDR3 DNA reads TGTGCCAGCAGCCCACACACACAAACGGACGGCCGGAACACTGAAGCTTTCTTT.

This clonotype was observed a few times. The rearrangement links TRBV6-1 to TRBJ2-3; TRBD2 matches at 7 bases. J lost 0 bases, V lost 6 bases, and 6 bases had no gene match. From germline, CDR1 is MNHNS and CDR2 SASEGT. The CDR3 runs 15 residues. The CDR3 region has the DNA TGTGCCAGCAGAGGAGCGGGGCCTAGCACAGATACGCAGTATTTT. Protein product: CASRGAGPSTDTQYF.

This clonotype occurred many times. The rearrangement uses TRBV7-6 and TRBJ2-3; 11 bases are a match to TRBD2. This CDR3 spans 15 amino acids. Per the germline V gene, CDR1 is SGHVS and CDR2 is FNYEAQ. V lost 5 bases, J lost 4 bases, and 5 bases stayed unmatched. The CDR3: CASSISGGAADTQYF. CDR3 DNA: TGTGCCAGCAGCATTAGCGGGGGGGCGGCAGATACGCAGTATTTT. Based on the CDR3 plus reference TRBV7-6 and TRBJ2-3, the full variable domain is GAGVSQSPRYKVTKRGQDVALRCDPISGHVSLYWYRQALGQGPEFLTYFNYEAQQDKSGLPNDRFSAERPEGSISTLTIQRTEQRDSAMYRCASSISGGAADTQYFGPGTRLTVL.

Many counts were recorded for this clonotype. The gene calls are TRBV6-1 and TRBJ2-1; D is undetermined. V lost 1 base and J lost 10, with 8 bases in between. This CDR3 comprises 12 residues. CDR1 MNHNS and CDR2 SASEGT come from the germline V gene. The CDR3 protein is CASSEGGNEQFF. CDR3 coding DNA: TGTGCCAGCAGTGAAGGTGGCAACGAGCAGTTCTTC.

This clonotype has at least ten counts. DNA for the CDR3: TGCGCCAGCAGCTTGTACCCGGGACTAGCACCCGAAGAGACCCAGTACTTC. This sequence encodes CASSLYPGLAPEETQYF. The V and J genes are TRBV5-1 and TRBJ2-5, with TRBD2 matching over 9 bases. The CDR3 length is 17 residues. V lost 1 base and J lost 3; bases outside the gene matches: 10. CDR1 is SGHRS and CDR2 is YFSETQ in the germline V gene. The full variable domain, rest sourced from reference TRBV5-1 and TRBJ2-5, is KAGVTQTPRYLIKTRGQQVTLSCSPISGHRSVSWYQQTPGQGLQFLFEYFSETQRNKGNFPGRFSGRQFSNSRSEMNVSTLELGDSALYLCASSLYPGLAPEETQYFGPGTRLLVL.

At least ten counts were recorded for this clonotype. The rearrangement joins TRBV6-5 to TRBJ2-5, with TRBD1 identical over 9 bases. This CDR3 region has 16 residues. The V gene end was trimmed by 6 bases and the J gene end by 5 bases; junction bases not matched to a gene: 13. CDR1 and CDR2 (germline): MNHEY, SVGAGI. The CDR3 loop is CASSYLRTGEWETQYF. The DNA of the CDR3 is TGTGCCAGCAGCTACCTTCGGACAGGGGAATGGGAGACCCAGTACTTC.

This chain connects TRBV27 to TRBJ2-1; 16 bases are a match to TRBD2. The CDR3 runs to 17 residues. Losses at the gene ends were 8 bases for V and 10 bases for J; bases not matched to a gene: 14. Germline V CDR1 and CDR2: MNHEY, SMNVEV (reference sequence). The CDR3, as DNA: TGTGCCAGCTCCTCCGGGACTAGCGGGAGGGCCCTTTTGGAGCAGTTCTTC. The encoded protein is CASSSGTSGRALLEQFF.

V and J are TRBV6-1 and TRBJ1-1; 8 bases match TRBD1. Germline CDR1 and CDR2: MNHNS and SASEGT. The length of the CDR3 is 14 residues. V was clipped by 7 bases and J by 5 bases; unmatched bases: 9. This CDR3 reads CASNTQGARTEAFF. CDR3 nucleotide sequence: TGTGCCAGCAATACCCAGGGGGCGAGGACTGAAGCTTTCTTT.

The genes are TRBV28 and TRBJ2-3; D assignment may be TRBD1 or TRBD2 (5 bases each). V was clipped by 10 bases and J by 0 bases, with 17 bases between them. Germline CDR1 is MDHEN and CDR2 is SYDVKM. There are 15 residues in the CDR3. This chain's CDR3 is CATMPRDASTDTQYF. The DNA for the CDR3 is TGTGCCACAATGCCCCGGGACGCTAGCACAGATACGCAGTATTTT.

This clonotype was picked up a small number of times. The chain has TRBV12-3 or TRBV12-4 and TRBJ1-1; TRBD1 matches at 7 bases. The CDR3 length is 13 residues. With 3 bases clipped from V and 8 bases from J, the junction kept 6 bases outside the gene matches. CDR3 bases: TGTGCCAGCAGTTTCCCAGGACAGGAGGAAGCTTTCTTT. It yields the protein CASSFPGQEEAFF.

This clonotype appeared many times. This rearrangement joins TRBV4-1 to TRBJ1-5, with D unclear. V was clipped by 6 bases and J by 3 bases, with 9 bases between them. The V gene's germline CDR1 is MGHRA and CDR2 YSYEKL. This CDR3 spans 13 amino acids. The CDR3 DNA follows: TGCGCCAGCAGTAGGCAGGACAATCAGCCCCAGCATTTT. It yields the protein CASSRQDNQPQHF.

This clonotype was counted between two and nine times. CDR3 residues: CSARDWGLTTEAFF. CDR3 DNA sequence: TGCAGTGCTAGAGATTGGGGCCTGACCACTGAAGCTTTCTTT. The V and J genes are TRBV20-1 and TRBJ1-1; tentative D call: TRBD1 (5 bases). Germline CDR1 reads DFQATT; CDR2 reads SNEGSKA (reference sequence). The germline V and J ends were trimmed by 0 bases and 4 bases, with 12 bases remaining between them. This CDR3 comprises 14 residues.

CDR3: CAGLGDTNTGELFF. The CDR3 region has the DNA TGTGCCGGCCTCGGGGATACGAACACCGGGGAGCTGTTTTTT. V is TRBV2 and J is TRBJ2-2; perhaps TRBD2 as D (5 bases). The CDR3 consists of 14 residues. V dropped 11 bases and J dropped 0 bases, with 13 bases sitting between them. Germline values: CDR1 SNHLY, CDR2 FYNNEI.

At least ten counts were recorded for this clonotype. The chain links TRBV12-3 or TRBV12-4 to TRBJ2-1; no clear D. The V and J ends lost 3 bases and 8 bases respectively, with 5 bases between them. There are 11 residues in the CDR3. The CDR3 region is CASSFSYEQFF. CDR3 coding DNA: TGTGCCAGCAGTTTCAGCTATGAGCAGTTCTTC.

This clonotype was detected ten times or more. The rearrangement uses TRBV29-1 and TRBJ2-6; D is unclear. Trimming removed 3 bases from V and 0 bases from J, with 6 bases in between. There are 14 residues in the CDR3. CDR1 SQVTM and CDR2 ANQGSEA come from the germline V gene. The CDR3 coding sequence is TGCAGCGTTGATGACGACTCTGGGGCCAACGTCCTGACTTTC. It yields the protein CSVDDDSGANVLTF. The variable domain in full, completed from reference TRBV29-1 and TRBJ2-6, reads SAVISQKPSRDICQRGTSLTIQCQVDSQVTMMFWYRQQPGQSLTLIATANQGSEATYESGFVIDKFPISRPNLTFSTLTVSNMSPEDSSIYLCSVDDDSGANVLTFGAGSRLTVL.

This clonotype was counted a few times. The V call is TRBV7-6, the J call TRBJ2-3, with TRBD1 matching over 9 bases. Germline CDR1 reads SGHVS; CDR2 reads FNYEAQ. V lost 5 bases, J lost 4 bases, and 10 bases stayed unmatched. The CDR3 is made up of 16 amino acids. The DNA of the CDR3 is TGTGCCAGCAGCCCAAGGGGGACAGGGAGTTCAGATACGCAGTATTTT. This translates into CASSPRGTGSSDTQYF.

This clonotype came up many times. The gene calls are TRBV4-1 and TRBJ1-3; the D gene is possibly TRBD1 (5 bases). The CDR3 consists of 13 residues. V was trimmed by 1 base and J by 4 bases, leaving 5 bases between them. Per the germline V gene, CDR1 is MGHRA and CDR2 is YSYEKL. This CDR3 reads CASSQGDGNTIYF. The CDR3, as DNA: TGCGCCAGCAGCCAAGGGGACGGAAACACCATATATTTT.

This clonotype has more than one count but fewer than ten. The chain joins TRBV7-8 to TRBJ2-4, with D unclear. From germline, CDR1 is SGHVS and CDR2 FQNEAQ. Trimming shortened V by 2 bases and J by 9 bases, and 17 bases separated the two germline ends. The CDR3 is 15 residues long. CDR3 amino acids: CASSLMEGAKGIQYF. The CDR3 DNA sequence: TGTGCCAGCAGCTTAATGGAAGGAGCCAAGGGCATTCAGTACTTC.

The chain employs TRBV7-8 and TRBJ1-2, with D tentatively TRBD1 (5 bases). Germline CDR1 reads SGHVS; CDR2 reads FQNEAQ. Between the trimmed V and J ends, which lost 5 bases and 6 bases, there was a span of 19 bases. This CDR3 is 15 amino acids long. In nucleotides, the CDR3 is TGTGCCAGCAGCCCCCTGGGTACACAAGGGGATGGCTACACCTTC. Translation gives CASSPLGTQGDGYTF.

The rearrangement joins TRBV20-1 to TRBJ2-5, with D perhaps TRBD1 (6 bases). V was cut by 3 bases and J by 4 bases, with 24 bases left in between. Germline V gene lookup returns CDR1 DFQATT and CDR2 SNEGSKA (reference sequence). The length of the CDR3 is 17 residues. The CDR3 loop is CSARKQGYETVGETQYF. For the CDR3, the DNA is TGCAGTGCTAGGAAACAGGGATACGAAACGGTCGGAGAGACCCAGTACTTC.

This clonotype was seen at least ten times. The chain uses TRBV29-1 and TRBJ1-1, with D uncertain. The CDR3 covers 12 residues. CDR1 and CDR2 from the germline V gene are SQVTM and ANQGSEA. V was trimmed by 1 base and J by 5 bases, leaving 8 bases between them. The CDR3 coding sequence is TGCAGCGTTGAAGGAGGAGGGACTGAAGCTTTCTTT. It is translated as CSVEGGGTEAFF.

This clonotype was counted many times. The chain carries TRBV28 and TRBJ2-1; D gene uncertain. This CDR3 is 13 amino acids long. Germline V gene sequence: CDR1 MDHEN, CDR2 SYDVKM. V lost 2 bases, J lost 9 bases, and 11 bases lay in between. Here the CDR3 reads CASSLESVGEQFF. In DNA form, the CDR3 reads TGTGCCAGCAGTTTAGAGTCTGTCGGTGAGCAGTTCTTC.

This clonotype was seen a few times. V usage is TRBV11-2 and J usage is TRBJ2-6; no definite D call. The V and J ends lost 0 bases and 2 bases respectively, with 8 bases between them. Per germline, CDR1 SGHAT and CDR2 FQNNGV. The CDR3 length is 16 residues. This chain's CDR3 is CASSLEAGTGANVLTF. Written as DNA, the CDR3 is TGTGCCAGCAGCTTAGAAGCCGGAACTGGGGCCAACGTCCTGACTTTC.

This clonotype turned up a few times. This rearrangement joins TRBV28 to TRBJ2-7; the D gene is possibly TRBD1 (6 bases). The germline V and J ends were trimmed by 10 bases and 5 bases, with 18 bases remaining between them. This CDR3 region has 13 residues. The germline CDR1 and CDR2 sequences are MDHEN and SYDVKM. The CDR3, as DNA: TGTGCCATCCCTCTTGTGGGGGCTCACGAGCAGTACGTC. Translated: CAIPLVGAHEQYV.

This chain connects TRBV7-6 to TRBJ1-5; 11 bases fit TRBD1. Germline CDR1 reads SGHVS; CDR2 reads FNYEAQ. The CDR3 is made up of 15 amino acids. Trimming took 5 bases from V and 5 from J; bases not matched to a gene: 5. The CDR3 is CASSRRTGGDQPQHF. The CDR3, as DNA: TGTGCCAGCAGCCGCCGGACAGGGGGCGATCAGCCCCAGCATTTT. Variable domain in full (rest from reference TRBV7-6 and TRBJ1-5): GAGVSQSPRYKVTKRGQDVALRCDPISGHVSLYWYRQALGQGPEFLTYFNYEAQQDKSGLPNDRFSAERPEGSISTLTIQRTEQRDSAMYRCASSRRTGGDQPQHFGDGTRLSIL.